What follows is one TCR beta chain and its context. The specificity of this receptor is unknown. Base qualities are not recorded, but no much larger clone differs from it by a single base. This specimen comes from a study of T cell changes during pregnancy in multiple sclerosis (dated by TCRdb to between 2018 and 2021). About the full investigation: Changes in the T cell repertoire over the course of pregnancy were examined in this study in women with multiple sclerosis.

V ends up 5 bases short and J 7 bases short, with an unmatched junction base count of 11. The CDR3 goes from the cysteine to the phenylalanine over 15 residues. The read is trimmed to its CDR3 DNA, 45 bases read in frame from base 1. The germline V gene supplies CDR1 SGHRS and CDR2 YFSETQ. Preparation of the library involved the immunoSEQ multiplex PCR assay. Held by TCRdb, this immuneACCESS table contains in-frame sequences only and omits some clones. Under half of the omission traces to an unresolved V gene where checked; the cause of the rest is unknown. For this sample the table gives about 40,000 clones, of which approximately 88% were detected only once. About 5% of the sample goes to the ten largest clones.

Specimen: peripheral blood, collected in the first trimester of pregnancy. The source of this sequence is a female donor in good health, enrolled as a control in a pregnancy study. The sequence links TRBV5-1 to TRBJ2-7, and TRBD1 matches 11 of the central bases. At the DNA level, the sequence is TGCGCCAGCAGTCGGGACAGGGGGAGCCTCTGGGAGCAGTACTTC. It translates as CASSRDRGSLWEQYF.